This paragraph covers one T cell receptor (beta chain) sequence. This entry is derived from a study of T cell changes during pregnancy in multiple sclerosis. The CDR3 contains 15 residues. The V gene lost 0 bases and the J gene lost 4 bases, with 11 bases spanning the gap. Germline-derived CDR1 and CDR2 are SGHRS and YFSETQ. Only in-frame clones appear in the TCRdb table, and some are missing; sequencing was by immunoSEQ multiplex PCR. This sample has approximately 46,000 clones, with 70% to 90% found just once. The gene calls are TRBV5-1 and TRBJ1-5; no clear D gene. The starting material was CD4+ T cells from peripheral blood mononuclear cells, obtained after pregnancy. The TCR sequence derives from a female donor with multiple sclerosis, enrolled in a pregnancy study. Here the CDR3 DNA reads TGCGCCAGCAGCTTGGTACGGCAGGTGAATCAGCCCCAGCATTTT. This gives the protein CASSLVRQVNQPQHF.